One sample yielded the 27 T cell receptor beta chains listed below, sequenced in a study of blood T cell repertoires in COVID-19. Profiling relied on immunoSEQ multiplex PCR, and the TCRdb table lists in-frame clones only, not all of them. The sample lists roughly 120,000 clones; just over 90% were seen once. The sample was peripheral blood. The receptors stem from a human donor with active COVID-19. The donor label of this sample is uncertain.

V gene TRBV5-8 combines with J gene TRBJ2-5; perhaps TRBD1 as D (5 bases). The V gene's germline CDR1 is SGHTS and CDR2 YDEGEE. V lost 4 bases to trimming and J lost 5 bases, with 18 bases between them. The CDR3 has 15 amino acids. Here the CDR3 reads CASSLNRQFGETQYF. The CDR3 DNA is TGTGCCAGCAGCCTTAATCGACAGTTTGGGGAGACCCAGTACTTC.

This chain links TRBV28 with TRBJ1-3; D remains ambiguous. Trimming took off 3 bases at V and 0 bases at J, with 9 bases between the two ends. CDR3 length: 15 amino acids. Germline CDR1 reads MDHEN; CDR2 reads SYDVKM. Here the CDR3 DNA reads TGTGCCAGCAGTTTGCAGGCTGTCTCTGGAAACACCATATATTTT. Translation gives CASSLQAVSGNTIYF.

This clone appeared once. J is TRBJ1-2 and V is TRBV6-5, with TRBD1 identical over 7 bases. Germline values: CDR1 MNHEY, CDR2 SVGAGI. This CDR3 comprises 15 residues. After removal of 4 bases from V and 2 bases from J, the junction contained 7 bases not matched to a gene. CDR3 amino acids: CASSFKGAHNYGYTF. CDR3 coding DNA: TGTGCCAGCAGTTTTAAGGGGGCGCACAACTATGGCTACACCTTC.

The rearrangement uses TRBV5-5 and TRBJ2-7; possible D gene TRBD1, 6 bases. The V gene's germline CDR1 is SGHKS and CDR2 YYEKEE (reference sequence). V gave up 2 bases and J gave up 2 bases, with 14 bases separating them. CDR3 size: 15 residues. DNA for the CDR3: TGTGCCAGCAGCTTCAGCCTAGGGGGTCCCTACGAGCAGTACTTC. It codes for CASSFSLGGPYEQYF.

The genes are TRBV7-9 and TRBJ1-4; the D gene is possibly TRBD1 (6 bases). V lost 5 bases, J lost 0 bases, and 10 bases lay in between. The germline V gene encodes CDR1 SEHNR and CDR2 FQNEAQ (reference sequence). The CDR3 consists of 15 residues. The CDR3 protein is CASSRTGSTNEKLFF. CDR3 coding DNA: TGTGCCAGCAGCCGTACAGGGTCAACTAATGAAAAACTGTTTTTT.

This rearrangement joins TRBV19 to TRBJ2-2, with TRBD1 as a possible D gene (5 bases). From germline, CDR1 is LNHDA and CDR2 SQIVND (reference sequence). The V end lost 4 bases, the J end lost 5 bases, and 11 bases lay between the germline ends. The CDR3 extends over 14 amino acids. The CDR3, as DNA: TGTGCCAGTAGTACGCCTCGGACAACCGGGGAGCTGTTTTTT. Protein sequence: CASSTPRTTGELFF.

The chain carries TRBV7-2 and TRBJ1-2, with a possible D match to TRBD1 (5 bases). CDR1 is SGHTA, CDR2 FQGNSA, per germline. Trimming shortened V by 1 base and J by 0 bases, and 12 bases separated the two germline ends. This CDR3 is built from 16 residues. DNA of the CDR3: TGTGCCAGCAGCTTAGTAGGGACGGGAGCTAACTATGGCTACACCTTC. This sequence encodes CASSLVGTGANYGYTF.

The CDR3 sequence is CASSLGPGQGQSYNSPLHF. The CDR3 region has the DNA TGTGCCAGCAGCTTAGGACCGGGACAGGGCCAGTCCTATAATTCACCCCTCCACTTT. V is TRBV11-2 and J is TRBJ1-6; the match to TRBD1 covers 9 bases. The V segment lost 1 base and the J segment 1 base; nucleotides outside the gene matches: 8. Looked up from germline, CDR1 is SGHAT and CDR2 is FQNNGV. This CDR3 contains 19 residues.

The V gene is TRBV15, the J gene TRBJ2-1; D perhaps matches TRBD1 (6 bases). V lost 0 bases and J lost 7, with 13 bases in between. The CDR3 extends over 15 amino acids. Germline V gives CDR1 LNHNV, CDR2 YYDKDF (reference sequence). The DNA for the CDR3 is TGTGCCACCAGCAGAGACCCCAACAGGGATAATGAGCAGTTCTTC. Translation gives CATSRDPNRDNEQFF.

This chain connects TRBV6-5 to TRBJ2-5; tentatively, D is TRBD1 (5 bases). V was clipped by 7 bases and J by 0 bases, with 12 bases between them. The CDR3 is 14 amino acids. Germline values: CDR1 MNHEY, CDR2 SVGAGI. The CDR3 DNA reads TGTGCCAGCAAGGCAGGGCAATACCAAGAGACCCAGTACTTC. Translating it yields CASKAGQYQETQYF.

The chain uses TRBV7-3 and TRBJ2-1, with 12 bases lining up with TRBD2. After removal of 6 bases from V and 8 bases from J, the junction contained 5 bases not matched to a gene. Per the germline V gene, CDR1 is SGHTA and CDR2 is FQGTGA. CDR3 length equals 14 residues. As DNA, the CDR3 is TGTGCCAGCAGGCCTAGCGGGGGGGCACATGAGCAGTTCTTC. This codes for CASRPSGGAHEQFF.

The chain carries TRBV7-2 and TRBJ2-3, with D possibly matching TRBD2 (5 bases). V was pared by 2 bases and J by 0 bases, with 9 bases between. Germline V CDR1 and CDR2: SGHTA, FQGNSA. The CDR3 is made up of 15 amino acids. CDR3 nucleotides: TGTGCCAGCAGCTTAACGGGAAAGAGCACAGATACGCAGTATTTT. This codes for CASSLTGKSTDTQYF. Supplemented by reference TRBV7-2 and TRBJ2-3, the full variable domain reads GAGVSQSPSNKVTEKGKDVELRCDPISGHTALYWYRQSLGQGLEFLIYFQGNSAPDKSGLPSDRFSAERTGGSVSTLTIQRTQQEDSAVYLCASSLTGKSTDTQYFGPGTRLTVL.

The chain has TRBV2 and TRBJ1-3; maybe TRBD1 (5 bases). Trimming removed 5 bases from V and 0 bases from J, with 11 bases in between. This CDR3 contains 15 residues. Germline loops: CDR1 SNHLY, CDR2 FYNNEI. The chain's CDR3 is CASSKQDRSGNTIYF. The CDR3, as DNA: TGTGCCAGCAGTAAACAGGACCGCTCTGGAAACACCATATATTTT.

The J gene is TRBJ1-2, the V gene TRBV7-2, with D tentatively TRBD1 (5 bases). Germline V lookup: CDR1 SGHTA, CDR2 FQGNSA. Deletions cut 0 bases from V and 7 bases from J, with 12 bases between. This CDR3 comprises 14 residues. The CDR3 sequence: CASSLASRGFGYTF. The CDR3 nucleotides are TGTGCCAGCAGCTTAGCGTCAAGGGGCTTTGGCTACACCTTC. Variable domain in full (rest from reference TRBV7-2 and TRBJ1-2): GAGVSQSPSNKVTEKGKDVELRCDPISGHTALYWYRQSLGQGLEFLIYFQGNSAPDKSGLPSDRFSAERTGGSVSTLTIQRTQQEDSAVYLCASSLASRGFGYTFGSGTRLTVV.

The chain is built from TRBV7-9 and TRBJ1-1; the match to TRBD1 covers 9 bases. V gave up 5 bases and J gave up 5 bases; unmatched junction bases: 6. The CDR3 is made up of 14 amino acids. Germline lookup yields CDR1 SEHNR and CDR2 FQNEAQ (reference sequence). CDR3 DNA: TGTGCCAGCAGCGTACAGGGGGCTGGAACTGAAGCTTTCTTT. Translating it yields CASSVQGAGTEAFF.

The J gene is TRBJ1-1, the V gene TRBV28, with 8 bases that match TRBD1. Germline V gene lookup returns CDR1 MDHEN and CDR2 SYDVKM. V lost 8 bases, J lost 5 bases, and 10 bases stayed unmatched. The CDR3 sequence is 14 residues long. The CDR3 spells CASWAGGGGTEAFF. The CDR3, as DNA: TGTGCCAGCTGGGCAGGGGGCGGCGGTACTGAAGCTTTCTTT.

V usage is TRBV19 and J usage is TRBJ1-4; 8 positions match TRBD1. The V gene's germline CDR1 is LNHDA and CDR2 SQIVND (reference sequence). The CDR3 covers 21 residues. V shed 1 base and J 0 bases; nucleotides not matched to a gene: 16. CDR3 in DNA: TGTGCCAGTAGTATAGGCACAGGGGGAACAAAGGGTTCAACAACTAATGAAAAACTGTTTTTT. As protein: CASSIGTGGTKGSTTNEKLFF.

This chain uses TRBV30 with TRBJ1-5; 8 nucleotides line up with TRBD1. From germline, CDR1 is GTSNPN and CDR2 SVGIG (reference sequence). This CDR3 region has 14 residues. The V segment lost 2 bases and the J segment 6 bases; nucleotides outside the gene matches: 6. CDR3 in DNA: TGTGCCTGGAGTCGGACAGGGCGAGGTCAGCCCCAGCATTTT. Its protein is CAWSRTGRGQPQHF.

The chain has TRBV7-9 and TRBJ1-5; the D gene is possibly TRBD1 (6 bases). Trimming shortened V by 5 bases and J by 9 bases, and 17 bases separated the two germline ends. The CDR3 sequence is 14 residues long. From germline, CDR1 is SEHNR and CDR2 FQNEAQ (reference sequence). For the CDR3, the DNA is TGTGCCAGCAGCCCGGTGGGGGCCAGCGGGCCCCAGCATTTT. Protein product: CASSPVGASGPQHF.

Of note for this clone: The sample contains more than one DNA sequence encoding this CDR3. V usage is TRBV9 and J usage is TRBJ1-6; D remains unclear. Trimming removed 4 bases from V and 4 bases from J, with 12 bases in between. CDR1 SGDLS and CDR2 YYNGEE come from the germline V gene. This CDR3 comprises 15 residues. CDR3 coding DNA: TGTGCCAGCAGCAGCGGAGACGGATATAATTCACCCCTCCACTTT. Amino acid sequence: CASSSGDGYNSPLHF.

The rearrangement uses TRBV28 and TRBJ2-3; 7 nucleotides agree with TRBD2. Per the germline V gene, CDR1 is MDHEN and CDR2 is SYDVKM. The CDR3 consists of 12 residues. After removal of 8 bases from V and 8 bases from J, the junction contained 7 bases not matched to a gene. Here the CDR3 DNA reads TGTGCCAGCCGCTTATTAGCGGGTACGCAGTATTTT. Residues: CASRLLAGTQYF.

The chain recombines TRBV6-5 with TRBJ1-2; D may be TRBD1 (5 bases). This CDR3 is built from 13 residues. Germline V CDR1 and CDR2: MNHEY, SVGAGI. Between the trimmed V and J ends, which lost 6 bases and 0 bases, there was a span of 8 bases. The CDR3 bases are TGTGCCAGCAGGGACATTTCTAACTATGGCTACACCTTC. Translating it yields CASRDISNYGYTF.

The CDR3 is CASSLAGSYNEQFF. Written as DNA, the CDR3 is TGTGCCAGCAGCTTGGCGGGTAGCTACAATGAGCAGTTCTTC. The gene calls are TRBV5-6 and TRBJ2-1; unclear D gene. The CDR3 has 14 residues. CDR1 SGHDT and CDR2 YYEEEE come from the germline V gene. Between the trimmed V and J ends, which lost 0 bases and 3 bases, there was a span of 7 bases. The full variable domain, its missing parts supplied by reference TRBV5-6 and TRBJ2-1, is DAGVTQSPTHLIKTRGQQVTLRCSPKSGHDTVSWYQQALGQGPQFIFQYYEEEERQRGNFPDRFSGHQFPNYSSELNVNALLLGDSALYLCASSLAGSYNEQFFGPGTRLTVL.

The J gene is TRBJ2-7, the V gene TRBV7-9; D perhaps matches TRBD1 (6 bases). Germline CDR1 SEHNR, CDR2 FQNEAQ (reference sequence). The CDR3 contains 15 residues. Trimming left V 5 bases short and J 2 bases short, with 16 bases between. The CDR3: CASSTRKDSTYEQYF. CDR3 sequence (DNA): TGTGCCAGCAGCACGCGCAAGGACAGTACCTACGAGCAGTACTTC.

The V call is TRBV7-2, the J call TRBJ2-1; TRBD2 is a possible D gene (6 bases). The CDR3 extends over 14 amino acids. Germline V gene lookup returns CDR1 SGHTA and CDR2 FQGNSA. Trimming shortened V by 4 bases and J by 4 bases, and 11 bases separated the two germline ends. CDR3 nucleotides: TGTGCCAGCAGCTCCCCGGGGGTTTACAATGAGCAGTTCTTC. As protein: CASSSPGVYNEQFF. Complete variable domain (other parts from reference TRBV7-2 and TRBJ2-1): GAGVSQSPSNKVTEKGKDVELRCDPISGHTALYWYRQSLGQGLEFLIYFQGNSAPDKSGLPSDRFSAERTGGSVSTLTIQRTQQEDSAVYLCASSSPGVYNEQFFGPGTRLTVL.

The chain has TRBV9 and TRBJ1-5; no clear D. The V gene's germline CDR1 is SGDLS and CDR2 YYNGEE. The CDR3 totals 13 residues. Trimming stripped 0 bases from V and 4 bases from J, with 5 bases between. The CDR3 loop reads CASSVGANQPQHF. In nucleotides, the CDR3 is TGTGCCAGCAGCGTAGGAGCAAATCAGCCCCAGCATTTT.

The chain carries TRBV11-2 and TRBJ2-4, with TRBD1 matching 7 bases. Germline CDR1 SGHAT, CDR2 FQNNGV. With V trimmed by 5 bases and J by 7 bases, 8 bases remained unmatched. The CDR3 covers 14 residues. CDR3 nucleotides: TGTGCCAGCAGCCCCGAACTGACAGGGAACATTCAGTACTTC. Translating gives CASSPELTGNIQYF. Full variable domain (remainder filled in from reference TRBV11-2 and TRBJ2-4): EAGVAQSPRYKIIEKRQSVAFWCNPISGHATLYWYQQILGQGPKLLIQFQNNGVVDDSQLPKDRFSAERLKGVDSTLKIQPAKLEDSAVYLCASSPELTGNIQYFGAGTRLSVL.